The present T cell receptor beta chain was sequenced within a study of OX40 agonist ivuxolimab in advanced cancers. With respect to the entire study: Ivuxolimab was a fully human IgG2 agonistic monoclonal antibody targeting the costimulatory receptor OX40 (CD134). In the dose-escalation cohort, 82.7% of patients were male, and the mean age was approximately 64 years, with a range of roughly 20 to 80. Of the approximately 54 dose-escalation patients, hepatocellular carcinoma was present in about 20, melanoma in approximately 15, renal cell carcinoma in 9 and head and neck cancer in 9. Three dose-escalation patients achieved partial responses, one with hepatocellular carcinoma and two with cutaneous melanoma. Patients were allowed to have had prior anti-PD-1, anti-PD-L1 or anti-CTLA-4 therapy, and approximately 40% of the dose-escalation patients had previously received checkpoint inhibitors. Intravenous ivuxolimab was administered to patients every 2 weeks at six dose levels: 0.01, 0.1, 0.3, 1.5, 3 and 10 mg/kg. Peripheral TCRbeta sequencing aimed to test whether ivuxolimab altered TCR sequence diversity and caused clonal T-cell expansion. The paper describes the monotherapy dose-escalation part (N ≈ 50 patients) of the phase I trial of ivuxolimab. Points the paper makes about the study in general: The antigen specificity of the peripheral T cells that underwent clonal expansion was not determined. Partial responders in the 0.1-3.0 mg/kg groups had among the lowest normalized peripheral clonal expansion, especially among CD8+ T cells. After ivuxolimab, more expanded clones were found on average in CD8+ T cells than in CD4+ T cells. At doses from 0.1 to 3.0 mg/kg, clonal expansion was seen in both CD4+ and CD8+ blood T cells between baseline and week 6. Low levels of normalized T-cell clonal expansion were also seen in some patients who did not respond.

This clone has more than one count but fewer than ten. Its recognized antigen is unknown. Per-base qualities were not stored, and no clone one base away is much larger. The trial excluded patients who had a history of autoimmune disease or who were on systemic immunosuppression. Peripheral blood for TCR sequencing was collected from all dose cohorts at baseline, on cycle 4 day 1, and on cycle 7 day 1. The samples were drawn from a first-in-human, open-label, multicenter phase I dose-escalation trial of ivuxolimab. Adults with locally advanced or metastatic melanoma, renal cell, hepatocellular, or head and neck squamous cell carcinoma were enrolled in the trial. Before TCR sequencing, CD4+ T cells and CD8+ T cells were sorted from peripheral blood as separate populations. For sequencing of the TCRbeta CDR3 region, genomic DNA was extracted from the sorted cells. The immunoSEQ Assay was used to sequence the TCRbeta CDR3 regions. What TCRdb holds here is the immuneACCESS table cut down to in-frame rearrangements. Part of the clones is not present; checked against another copy, under half of the missing clones reflect an unresolved V gene, and the others are unexplained. This sample has about 94,000 clones in its table, and around 87% of those were observed once. Jointly, the top ten make up over 0.3% of the sample.

A distance of 16 bases separates the germline ends of V and J, which lose 5 bases and 3 bases respectively. From cysteine to phenylalanine, the CDR3 is 16 amino acids long. Of the read, only the CDR3 DNA is kept; its 48 bases are in frame from base 1. From a lookup of the germline V gene (reference sequence), CDR1 and CDR2 are LNHDA and SQIVND. Sequenced here: CD4+ or CD8+ T cells sorted from blood, sampled in a trial of the OX40 agonist ivuxolimab. The chain employs TRBV19 and TRBJ2-2; TRBD1 might be the D gene, on 5 matching bases. The source is an adult with an advanced solid tumor such as melanoma, head and neck, liver or kidney cancer. CDR3 protein: CASSQGSKSHTGELFF. At the DNA level, the sequence is TGTGCCAGTAGTCAGGGATCGAAGAGCCACACCGGGGAGCTGTTTTTT.